This passage covers 7 T cell receptor beta chains from one sample sequenced in a study of OX40 agonist ivuxolimab in advanced cancers. Using immunoSEQ multiplex PCR, the repertoire was profiled, and TCRdb retains in-frame clones only, with some absent. The data contain about 74,000 clones, 90% to 95% of them singletons. The starting material was CD4+ or CD8+ T cells sorted from blood, obtained in a trial of the OX40 agonist ivuxolimab. The receptors stem from an adult with an advanced solid tumor such as melanoma, head and neck, liver or kidney cancer.

The J gene is TRBJ2-3, the V gene TRBV15; the D is unclear. Looked up from germline, CDR1 is LNHNV and CDR2 is YYDKDF (reference sequence). V lost 0 bases and J 0 bases, leaving 13 bases between the germline ends. The CDR3 extends over 17 amino acids. CDR3 amino acids: CATSREGPILSTDTQYF. In DNA form, the CDR3 reads TGTGCCACCAGCAGAGAAGGGCCGATACTGAGCACAGATACGCAGTATTTT.

J is TRBJ2-7 and V is TRBV4-1; possible D gene TRBD1, 6 bases. Trimming removed 6 bases at V and 3 bases at J, with 18 bases between. This CDR3 region has 15 residues. Germline CDR1 and CDR2: MGHRA and YSYEKL. CDR3 sequence (DNA): TGCGCCAGCAGTTCCGAGCCGGGACATAACTACGAGCAGTACTTC. Amino acid sequence: CASSSEPGHNYEQYF.

The chain combines TRBV28 with TRBJ2-5; either TRBD1 or TRBD2 may supply D (5 bases each). The last part of the DNA fits TRBJ2-7 better; the J call may be wrong. Germline lookup yields CDR1 MDHEN and CDR2 SYDVKM. The CDR3 is made up of 13 amino acids. DNA of the CDR3: TGTGCCAGCAGTTTAGGGGGCTCCTACGAGCAGTACTTC. Amino acid sequence: CASSLGGSYEQYF.

Turning to this clone: An end of the junction differs from the germline gene, which may be a read error. The chain links TRBV28 to TRBJ1-3; 12 bases align to TRBD1. The CDR3 contains 16 residues. CDR1 MDHEN and CDR2 SYDVKM come from the germline V gene. The CDR3 region has the DNA TGTGCCAGCAGTGTACCGGGACAGGGGGCTGGGAACACCATATATTTT. It translates to CASSVPGQGAGNTIYF.

The chain has TRBV11-2 and TRBJ1-1, with 8 bases lining up with TRBD1. This CDR3 is built from 13 residues. Germline CDR1 SGHAT, CDR2 FQNNGV. Trimming cost V 3 bases and J 4 bases; bases outside gene matches: 1. The CDR3 loop is CASSFQGATEAFF. DNA of the CDR3: TGTGCCAGCAGCTTCCAGGGGGCCACTGAAGCTTTCTTT.

J is TRBJ2-1 and V is TRBV7-9; a possible D gene is TRBD2 (5 bases). The CDR3 extends over 16 amino acids. V gave up 4 bases and J gave up 5 bases, with 18 bases separating them. The germline V gene has CDR1 SEHNR and CDR2 FQNEAQ (reference sequence). The CDR3, as DNA: TGTGCCAGCAGCTCTCTCGTTAGCGTAAGCCACAATGAGCAGTTCTTC. It codes for CASSSLVSVSHNEQFF.

The chain has TRBV9 and TRBJ2-2, with D uncertain. Germline lookup yields CDR1 SGDLS and CDR2 YYNGEE. V was shortened by 3 bases and J by 2 bases, with 17 bases between the two germline ends. This CDR3 region has 17 residues. The CDR3 DNA sequence: TGTGCCAGCAGCGCCCCCTCCCGCCGGTCTAACACCGGGGAGCTGTTTTTT. This gives the protein CASSAPSRRSNTGELFF. Full variable domain (rest looked up from reference TRBV9 and TRBJ2-2): DSGVTQTPKHLITATGQRVTLRCSPRSGDLSVYWYQQSLDQGLQFLIQYYNGEERAKGNILERFSAQQFPDLHSELNLSSLELGDSALYFCASSAPSRRSNTGELFFGEGSRLTVL.